The 13 T cell receptor beta chains below all came from one sample that was sequenced in a study of blood T cell repertoires in COVID-19. The assay was immunoSEQ multiplex PCR, and TCRdb's table has in-frame clones only and misses some. Among approximately 170,000 clones listed, 88% were seen once. Sequences were obtained from PBMCs or T cells enriched from blood (not recorded which). The receptors come from a young woman who had recovered from COVID-19.

CDR3 sequence reads: CASTDSPGAEAFF. For the CDR3, the DNA is TGTGCCAGCACCGACAGTCCTGGGGCTGAAGCTTTCTTT. The chain has TRBV6-5 and TRBJ1-1; the D gene is possibly TRBD1 (5 bases). This CDR3 spans 13 amino acids. The V gene's germline CDR1 is MNHEY and CDR2 SVGAGI. With 7 bases removed from V and 6 bases from J, the gap between germline ends came to 15 bases.

V is TRBV10-1 and J is TRBJ2-3; TRBD2 agrees at 9 bases. This CDR3 contains 17 residues. The V gene's germline CDR1 is WNHNN and CDR2 SYGVQD (reference sequence). V gave up 5 bases and J gave up 2 bases; unmatched junction bases: 11. The CDR3 DNA reads TGCGCCAGCAGTCCCAGCGTCTTAGCGGGGGTCACAGATACGCAGTATTTT. Translation: CASSPSVLAGVTDTQYF.

The rearrangement uses TRBV6-6 and TRBJ2-2; 8 bases align to TRBD1. V shed 5 bases, J shed 4 bases, and the junction held 9 bases outside the gene matches. CDR3 length equals 16 residues. In germline, CDR1 is MNHNY, CDR2 SVGAGI (reference sequence). The CDR3 loop is CASSKTGVGGTGELFF. The CDR3, as DNA: TGTGCCAGCAGTAAGACAGGGGTGGGGGGCACCGGGGAGCTGTTTTTT.

V is TRBV7-2 and J is TRBJ2-7, with 11 bases identical to TRBD1. The CDR3 has 14 residues. The V gene's germline CDR1 is SGHTA and CDR2 FQGNSA. V shed 4 bases and J 3 bases; nucleotides not matched to a gene: 2. CDR3 loop: CASSSDRGLYEQYF. The CDR3 nucleotides are TGTGCCAGCAGCTCGGACAGGGGGCTCTACGAGCAGTACTTC.

This sequence joins TRBV5-4 and TRBJ2-1, with TRBD2 identical over 12 bases. The V segment lost 3 bases and the J segment 4 bases; nucleotides outside the gene matches: 5. Looked up from germline, CDR1 is SGHNT and CDR2 is YYREEE (reference sequence). This CDR3 contains 16 residues. This CDR3 reads CASSSSGGAVYNEQFF. The CDR3 DNA reads as TGTGCCAGCAGCTCTAGCGGGGGGGCTGTATACAATGAGCAGTTCTTC.

V gene TRBV5-4 combines with J gene TRBJ2-1; D unresolved. The CDR3 has 14 amino acids. V was clipped by 10 bases and J by 0 bases, with 14 bases between them. Looked up from germline, CDR1 is SGHNT and CDR2 is YYREEE (reference sequence). This CDR3 is CAGLSEPSYNEQFF. CDR3 sequence (DNA): TGTGCCGGATTAAGCGAGCCCTCCTACAATGAGCAGTTCTTC.

CDR3 DNA sequence: TGTGCCAGCAGTACCGACAGGGAAGCTTTCTTT. Its protein product is CASSTDREAFF. The J gene is TRBJ1-1, the V gene TRBV28; possibly TRBD1 for D (6 bases). The V gene's germline CDR1 is MDHEN and CDR2 SYDVKM. CDR3 length: 11 amino acids. Between the trimmed V and J ends, which lost 5 bases and 8 bases, there was a span of 9 bases.

This clone has just a few counts. The J gene is TRBJ1-2, the V gene TRBV11-2; 8 nucleotides align to TRBD1. The germline V gene has CDR1 SGHAT and CDR2 FQNNGV. Trimming took 5 bases from V and 4 from J; bases not matched to a gene: 3. The CDR3 consists of 13 residues. The CDR3 region has the DNA TGTGCCAGCAGCCCAGGGGGCGCCTATGGCTACACCTTC. Its translation is CASSPGGAYGYTF.

V usage is TRBV10-1 and J usage is TRBJ1-3; D gene ambiguous. V lost 2 bases and J lost 3, with 5 bases in between. Germline CDR1 WNHNN, CDR2 SYGVQD (reference sequence). This CDR3 has 13 residues. CDR3: CASSEANGNTIYF. DNA of the CDR3: TGCGCCAGCAGTGAGGCGAATGGAAACACCATATATTTT.

The CDR3 DNA follows: TGTGCCAGCAGCTCCCCCTGGGTGGTAGCGGGAGGGCCCATCGACGAGCAGTACTTC. The encoded protein is CASSSPWVVAGGPIDEQYF. V is TRBV7-9 and J is TRBJ2-7; 11 bases match TRBD2. Germline lookup yields CDR1 SEHNR and CDR2 FQNEAQ (reference sequence). V shed 4 bases, J shed 5 bases, and the junction held 19 bases outside the gene matches. This CDR3 contains 19 residues. Full variable domain (remainder filled in from reference TRBV7-9 and TRBJ2-7): DTGVSQNPRHKITKRGQNVTFRCDPISEHNRLYWYRQTLGQGPEFLTYFQNEAQLEKSRLLSDRFSAERPKGSFSTLEIQRTEQGDSAMYLCASSSPWVVAGGPIDEQYFGPGTRLTVT.

V gene TRBV5-1 combines with J gene TRBJ2-7; D might be TRBD2 (6 bases). The CDR3 extends over 14 amino acids. Trimming took 4 bases from V and 4 from J, leaving 15 bases between them. From germline, CDR1 is SGHRS and CDR2 YFSETQ. The CDR3 protein is CASSTSPGPYEQYF. DNA for the CDR3: TGCGCCAGCAGCACTAGCCCGGGTCCATACGAGCAGTACTTC.

The chain links TRBV5-1 to TRBJ1-2, with 12 positions matching TRBD1. The CDR3 spans 17 residues. Germline CDR1 reads SGHRS; CDR2 reads YFSETQ. J lost 4 bases, V lost 3 bases, and 10 bases had no gene match. For the CDR3, the DNA is TGCGCCAGCAGCTGGGACAGGGGGCGCGTAGGGAGCTATGGCTACACCTTC. It specifies CASSWDRGRVGSYGYTF.

The rearrangement joins TRBV7-2 to TRBJ2-3; the D gene is possibly TRBD2 (6 bases). CDR1 and CDR2 from the germline V gene are SGHTA and FQGNSA. The CDR3 has 15 residues. V lost 3 bases to trimming and J lost 6 bases, with 16 bases between them. The CDR3 nucleotides are TGTGCCAGCAGCTTTTTGGGAGGACCGGCCGATACGCAGTATTTT. Amino acid sequence: CASSFLGGPADTQYF.